The rows below give T cell receptor beta chains drawn from one sample of a study of blood T cell repertoires in COVID-19. This table comes from immunoSEQ multiplex PCR, and its TCRdb copy is limited to in-frame clones, with some not included. The table has tens of thousands of clones, more than 80% seen once. Material for sequencing was peripheral blood. These receptors were collected from a woman older than 75 with acute or convalescent COVID-19. CDR3s include the opening cysteine and the closing phenylalanine or tryptophan. D genes are given only for firm matches. Clone size, where shown, is once, few, many, or a class for clones that have expanded.

TRBJ2-7 | . | TRBV5-4 | . | CASSLDSRDEGEQYF | TGTGCCAGCAGCTTGGACTCGAGGGATGAGGGCGAGCAGTACTTC
TRBJ1-3 | . | TRBV7-9 | . | CASSLVAAVKARNTIYF | TGTGCCAGCAGCTTAGTAGCGGCAGTGAAAGCGAGAAACACCATATATTTT
TRBJ2-1 | TRBD1 | TRBV27 | . | CATTGPGGGEQFF | TGTGCCACTACGGGGCCAGGGGGTGGTGAGCAGTTCTTC
TRBJ2-1 | TRBD2 | TRBV7-3 | few | CASSLDGSGGSLEQFF | TGTGCCAGCAGCTTAGATGGTTCGGGAGGAAGTCTTGAGCAGTTCTTC
TRBJ1-1 | TRBD1 | TRBV5-1 | . | CASSQDRVGTEAFF | TGCGCCAGCAGCCAGGACAGGGTTGGCACTGAAGCTTTCTTT
TRBJ2-7 | . | TRBV7-8 | . | CASSFATHSREQYF | TGTGCCAGCAGCTTCGCTACCCATTCCCGCGAGCAGTACTTC
TRBJ1-2 | TRBD1 | TRBV14 | . | CASRPGTGGYGYTF | TGTGCCAGCAGACCCGGGACAGGTGGCTATGGCTACACCTTC
TRBJ1-5 | . | TRBV2 | . | CASSGRSNQPQHF | TGTGCCAGCAGTGGCAGAAGCAATCAGCCCCAGCATTTT
TRBJ2-5 | TRBD1 | TRBV11-2 | . | CASSLHEGAGTQYF | TGTGCCAGCAGCTTACACGAGGGGGCGGGGACCCAGTACTTC
TRBJ2-3 | . | TRBV30 | . | CAWRRAGTQYF | TGTGCCTGGAGGAGGGCCGGTACGCAGTATTTT
TRBJ1-6 | . | TRBV19 | . | CASRETVQISPLHF | TGTGCCAGTAGGGAGACAGTTCAGATCTCACCCCTCCACTTT
TRBJ1-5 | TRBD1 | TRBV30 | few | CAWTNTGTGLNQPQHF | TGTGCCTGGACCAACACCGGGACAGGGCTCAATCAGCCCCAGCATTTT
TRBJ1-4 | . | TRBV2 | . | CASSEFRQLEKLFF | TGTGCCAGCAGTGAATTTAGACAGCTTGAAAAACTGTTTTTT
TRBJ2-7 | . | TRBV28 | . | CASSYKTNDRFSYEQYF | TGTGCCAGCAGTTACAAAACAAACGACAGGTTCTCCTACGAGCAGTACTTC
TRBJ1-5 | TRBD1 | TRBV6-1 | . | CASSEGGTGNQPQHF | TGTGCCAGCAGTGAAGGCGGGACAGGTAATCAGCCCCAGCATTTT
TRBJ2-7 | TRBD1 | TRBV6-5 | once | CASSRDRRTYEQYF | TGTGCCAGCAGTCGGGACAGACGAACCTACGAGCAGTACTTC
TRBJ1-4 | . | TRBV19 | . | CASSISLHRTNEKLFF | TGTGCCAGTAGTATATCGTTACACCGAACTAATGAAAAACTGTTTTTT
TRBJ1-6 | . | TRBV3-1/TRBV3-2 | . | CASSQARQPVSLHF | TGTGCCAGCAGCCAGGCTAGACAGCCGGTCTCCCTCCACTTT
TRBJ1-1 | . | TRBV19 | . | CASSRLSSGTEAFF | TGTGCCAGTAGCCGACTGAGCTCGGGGACTGAAGCTTTCTTT
TRBJ1-6 | . | TRBV4-1 | . | CASRRGDSPLHF | TGCGCCAGCAGACGGGGGGACTCACCCCTCCACTTT